The present T cell receptor beta chain was sequenced within a study of cytomegalovirus exposure and HLA in healthy donors. A word on this clone: The antigen is unknown.

Primers: 60 Vbeta forward and 13 Jbeta reverse. Profiling relied on immunoSEQ multiplex PCR, and the TCRdb table lists in-frame clones only, not all of them. The sample holds some 180,000 clones, 77% seen once. The CDR3 runs 12 residues. CDR1 and CDR2 from the germline V gene are SQVTM and ANQGSEA. The V end lost 4 bases, the J end lost 1 base, and 8 bases lay between the germline ends. Study findings and constraints: In a later analysis, HLA-associated beta chains showed higher expansion and lower generation probabilities than comparable chains.

This clonotype was sampled from a man aged 18-30 years in good health and CMV-seronegative. The chain recombines TRBV29-1 with TRBJ2-7; D is unclear. What was sequenced was PBMCs. This CDR3 reads CSVASASYEQYF. The CDR3 DNA follows: TGCAGCGTTGCCAGTGCTTCCTACGAGCAGTACTTC.